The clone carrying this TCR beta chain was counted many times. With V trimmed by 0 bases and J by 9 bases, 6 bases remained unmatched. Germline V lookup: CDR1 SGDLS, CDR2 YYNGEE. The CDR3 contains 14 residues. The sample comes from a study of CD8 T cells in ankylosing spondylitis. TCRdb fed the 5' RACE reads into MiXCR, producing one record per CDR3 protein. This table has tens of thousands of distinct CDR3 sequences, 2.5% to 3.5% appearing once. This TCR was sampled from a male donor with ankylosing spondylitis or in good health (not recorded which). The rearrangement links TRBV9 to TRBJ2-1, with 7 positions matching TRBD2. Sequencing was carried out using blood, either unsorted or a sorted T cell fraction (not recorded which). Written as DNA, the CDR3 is TGTGCCAGCAGCGTAGCTCGACTAGCCGGTGAGCAGTTCTTC. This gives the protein CASSVARLAGEQFF.